The 12 T cell receptor beta chains reported below all come from one sample, sequenced in a study of T cell repertoires in cytomegalovirus infection. TCRdb reprocessed the reads with MiXCR, giving one entry per CDR3 protein. The data contain about 190,000 distinct CDR3 sequences, 28% of them singletons. Material: PBMCs. These receptors were taken from a human donor in good health (CMV status not recorded). Some clones in this sample may be carry-over from other donors' samples.

Note on this clonotype: The conserved closing phenylalanine or tryptophan is absent in this CDR3, likely reflecting a read error. V usage is TRBV6-6 and J usage is TRBJ1-1; TRBD1 matches at 10 bases. V dropped 2 bases and J dropped 3; count of bases not matched to a gene: 0. Germline CDR1 reads MNHNY; CDR2 reads SVGAGI (reference sequence). The CDR3 sequence is 14 residues long. CDR3 nucleotides: TGTGCCAGCAGTTACGGGACAGGGGACACTGAAGCTTTCTCT. Amino acids: CASSYGTGDTEAFS.

A few counts support this clonotype. The genes are TRBV7-2 and TRBJ2-7; a weak D match, TRBD2 (6 bases). The V gene lost 2 bases and the J gene lost 1 base, with 12 bases spanning the gap. Germline V CDR1 and CDR2: SGHTA, FQGNSA. The CDR3 is made up of 15 amino acids. CDR3 sequence (DNA): TGTGCCAGCAGCTTATCGGAGGGCCTTTCCTACGAGCAGTACTTC. It translates to CASSLSEGLSYEQYF. The full variable domain, its missing parts supplied by reference TRBV7-2 and TRBJ2-7, is GAGVSQSPSNKVTEKGKDVELRCDPISGHTALYWYRQSLGQGLEFLIYFQGNSAPDKSGLPSDRFSAERTGGSVSTLTIQRTQQEDSAVYLCASSLSEGLSYEQYFGPGTRLTVT.

This clonotype was recorded only once. This sequence joins TRBV6-1 and TRBJ2-7; 8 bases align to TRBD2. Germline CDR1 MNHNS, CDR2 SASEGT. The CDR3 contains 17 residues. The trim removed 6 bases at V and 2 bases at J, leaving 15 bases unmatched. This chain's CDR3 is CASSPNPVGRGAYEQYF. The CDR3 coding sequence is TGTGCCAGCAGCCCGAACCCCGTGGGGCGGGGGGCCTACGAGCAGTACTTC.

The gene calls are TRBV12-3 or TRBV12-4 and TRBJ1-2, with 11 bases matching TRBD1. CDR3 length: 15 amino acids. V was pared by 7 bases and J by 4 bases, with 8 bases of the junction left unmatched. The CDR3 nucleotides are TGTGCCAGCAACCACCCCGGGACAGGGGGCTATGGCTACACCTTC. Translated: CASNHPGTGGYGYTF.

Remarks on this clonotype: Its ends do not fully match the called genes, so a read error is possible. The chain recombines TRBV7-3 with TRBJ2-4; D is ambiguous. CDR1 is SGHTA, CDR2 FQGTGA, per germline. CDR3 length: 9 amino acids. The CDR3 spells CASSPLLCF. The CDR3 DNA reads as TGTGCCAGCAGCCCCCTTCTCTGCTTC.

The CDR3 protein is CASRTRTGRADQPQHF. The CDR3 DNA follows: TGTGCCAGCAGGACCAGGACAGGCCGGGCGGATCAGCCCCAGCATTTT. The rearrangement joins TRBV6-1 to TRBJ1-5, with 7 positions matching TRBD1. Unmatched junction bases numbered 13, after V lost 6 bases and J lost 5 bases. The CDR3 is made up of 16 amino acids. Germline CDR1 and CDR2: MNHNS and SASEGT.

In DNA form, the CDR3 reads TGTGCCAGCAGTTACGGCAGAAGACTTAACTATGGCTACACCTTC. As protein: CASSYGRRLNYGYTF. V is TRBV28 and J is TRBJ1-2; D is undetermined. Per the germline V gene, CDR1 is MDHEN and CDR2 is SYDVKM. Between the trimmed V and J ends, which lost 4 bases and 1 base, there was a span of 13 bases. The CDR3 has 15 residues.

The chain recombines TRBV7-2 with TRBJ1-6; perhaps TRBD1 as D (5 bases). Germline lookup yields CDR1 SGHTA and CDR2 FQGNSA. The CDR3 totals 15 residues. The V and J ends lost 8 bases and 4 bases respectively, with 15 bases between them. CDR3 amino acids: CASGRSGGYNSPLHF. The CDR3 nucleotides are TGTGCCAGCGGCCGGAGCGGGGGTTATAATTCACCCCTCCACTTT.

The rearrangement links TRBV20-1 to TRBJ2-5; unclear D gene. CDR1 DFQATT and CDR2 SNEGSKA come from the germline V gene (reference sequence). This CDR3 is 14 amino acids long. V lost 3 bases, J lost 2 bases, and 13 bases lay in between. The CDR3: CSARGTDSQETQYF. CDR3 in DNA: TGCAGTGCTAGGGGTACCGACTCTCAAGAGACCCAGTACTTC.

This clonotype occurred many times. The rearrangement links TRBV7-6 to TRBJ2-7; D may be TRBD1 (6 bases). V gave up 5 bases and J gave up 5 bases, with 16 bases separating them. CDR1 SGHVS and CDR2 FNYEAQ come from the germline V gene. The CDR3 extends over 14 amino acids. The DNA for the CDR3 is TGTGCCAGCAGCCCACGTCGAACAGGGAACGAGCAGTACTTC. Protein sequence: CASSPRRTGNEQYF.

The chain has TRBV6-1 and TRBJ2-6, with D perhaps matching TRBD2 (7 bases). Germline CDR1 and CDR2: MNHNS and SASEGT. The CDR3 spans 17 residues. The V and J ends lost 6 bases and 1 base respectively, with 16 bases between them. The CDR3 region has the DNA TGTGCCAGCAGCCATTATCGGGGGGCTTCTGGGGCCAACGTCCTGACTTTC. It specifies CASSHYRGASGANVLTF.

This clonotype was observed at least ten times. V gene TRBV7-2 combines with J gene TRBJ1-6; D unclear. Germline lookup yields CDR1 SGHTA and CDR2 FQGNSA. Trimming removed 1 base from V and 7 bases from J, with 11 bases in between. The CDR3 covers 15 residues. The chain's CDR3 is CASSLGLGGNSPLHF. The CDR3 DNA reads TGTGCCAGCAGCTTAGGTCTGGGAGGAAATTCACCCCTCCACTTT.